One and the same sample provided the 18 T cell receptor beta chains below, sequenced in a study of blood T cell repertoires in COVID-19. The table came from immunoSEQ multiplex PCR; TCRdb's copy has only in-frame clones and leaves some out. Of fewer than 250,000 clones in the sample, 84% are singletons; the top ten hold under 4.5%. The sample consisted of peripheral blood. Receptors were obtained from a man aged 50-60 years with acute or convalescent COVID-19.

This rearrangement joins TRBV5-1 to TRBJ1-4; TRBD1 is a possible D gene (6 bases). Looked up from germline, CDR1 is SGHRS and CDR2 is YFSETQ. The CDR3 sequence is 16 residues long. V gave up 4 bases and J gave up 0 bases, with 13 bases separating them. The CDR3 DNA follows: TGCGCCAGCAGCCTATTGACAGGCCCAACTAATGAAAAACTGTTTTTT. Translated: CASSLLTGPTNEKLFF.

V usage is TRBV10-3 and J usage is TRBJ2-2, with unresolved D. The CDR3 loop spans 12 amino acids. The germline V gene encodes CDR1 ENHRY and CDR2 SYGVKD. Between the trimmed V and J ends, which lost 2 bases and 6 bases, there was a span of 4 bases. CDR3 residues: CAISEIAGELFF. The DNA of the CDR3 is TGTGCCATCAGTGAGATAGCCGGGGAGCTGTTTTTT.

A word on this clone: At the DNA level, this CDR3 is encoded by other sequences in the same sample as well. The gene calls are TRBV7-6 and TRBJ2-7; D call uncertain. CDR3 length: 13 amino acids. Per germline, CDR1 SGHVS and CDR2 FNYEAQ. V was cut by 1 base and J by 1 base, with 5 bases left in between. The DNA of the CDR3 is TGTGCCAGCAGCTTAGGACATTCCTACGAGCAGTACTTC. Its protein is CASSLGHSYEQYF.

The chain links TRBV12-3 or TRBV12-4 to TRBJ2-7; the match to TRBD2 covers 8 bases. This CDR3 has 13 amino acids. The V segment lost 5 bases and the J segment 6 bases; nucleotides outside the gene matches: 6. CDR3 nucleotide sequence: TGTGCCAGCAGTCTAGGACTAGCCGGCGAGCAGTACTTC. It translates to CASSLGLAGEQYF.

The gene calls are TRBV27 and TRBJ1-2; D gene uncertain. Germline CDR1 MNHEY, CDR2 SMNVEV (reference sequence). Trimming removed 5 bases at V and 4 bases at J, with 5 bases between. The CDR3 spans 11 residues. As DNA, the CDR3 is TGTGCCAGCAGTGCGGGCTATGGCTACACCTTC. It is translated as CASSAGYGYTF.

The CDR3 is CASSPIRIPRGFNEKLFF. The CDR3 DNA reads TGTGCCAGCAGCCCCATTAGAATTCCCAGGGGCTTTAATGAAAAACTGTTTTTT. J is TRBJ1-4 and V is TRBV7-8; possible D gene TRBD1, 6 bases. V dropped 5 bases and J dropped 4 bases, with 23 bases sitting between them. Germline values: CDR1 SGHVS, CDR2 FQNEAQ. The CDR3 spans 18 residues.

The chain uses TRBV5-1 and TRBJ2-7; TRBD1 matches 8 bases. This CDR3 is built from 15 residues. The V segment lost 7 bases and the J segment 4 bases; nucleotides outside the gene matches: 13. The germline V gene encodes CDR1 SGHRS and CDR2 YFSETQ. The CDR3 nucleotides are TGCGCCAGCGCCCCTTGGACAGGGCTGGAGTACGAGCAGTACTTC. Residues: CASAPWTGLEYEQYF. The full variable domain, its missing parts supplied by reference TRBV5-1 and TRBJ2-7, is KAGVTQTPRYLIKTRGQQVTLSCSPISGHRSVSWYQQTPGQGLQFLFEYFSETQRNKGNFPGRFSGRQFSNSRSEMNVSTLELGDSALYLCASAPWTGLEYEQYFGPGTRLTVT.

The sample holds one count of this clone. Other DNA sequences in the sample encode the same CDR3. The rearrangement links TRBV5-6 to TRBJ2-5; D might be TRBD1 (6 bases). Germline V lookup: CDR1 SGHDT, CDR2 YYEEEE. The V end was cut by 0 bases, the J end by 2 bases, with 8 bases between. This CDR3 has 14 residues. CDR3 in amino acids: CASSLGGRQETQYF. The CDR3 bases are TGTGCCAGCAGCTTGGGGGGGCGTCAAGAGACCCAGTACTTC.

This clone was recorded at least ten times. CDR3 DNA sequence: TGTGCCAGCAGTGAAGTAGTAGCGGGGGCCTACAATGAGCAGTTCTTC. It is translated as CASSEVVAGAYNEQFF. The chain carries TRBV6-1 and TRBJ2-1; 9 bases fit TRBD2. V dropped 1 base and J dropped 2; count of bases not matched to a gene: 3. Germline V gene lookup returns CDR1 MNHNS and CDR2 SASEGT. The CDR3 has 16 amino acids.

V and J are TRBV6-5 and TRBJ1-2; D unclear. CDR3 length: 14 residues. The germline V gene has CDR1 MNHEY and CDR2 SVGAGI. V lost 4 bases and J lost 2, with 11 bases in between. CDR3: CASSWRRHNYGYTF. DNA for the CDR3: TGTGCCAGCAGTTGGAGACGCCACAACTATGGCTACACCTTC.

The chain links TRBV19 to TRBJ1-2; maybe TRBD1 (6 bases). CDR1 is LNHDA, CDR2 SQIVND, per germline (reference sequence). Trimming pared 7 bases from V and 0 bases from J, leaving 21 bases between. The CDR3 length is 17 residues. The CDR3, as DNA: TGTGCCAGTACCTCCCGAACTGGACAGAGGACTAACTATGGCTACACCTTC. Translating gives CASTSRTGQRTNYGYTF.

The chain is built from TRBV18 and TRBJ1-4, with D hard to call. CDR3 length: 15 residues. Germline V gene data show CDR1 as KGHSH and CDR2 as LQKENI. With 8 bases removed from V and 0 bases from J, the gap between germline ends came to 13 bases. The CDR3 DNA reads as TGTGCCAGCCACCCGCGAGTAGCAACTAATGAAAAACTGTTTTTT. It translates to CASHPRVATNEKLFF. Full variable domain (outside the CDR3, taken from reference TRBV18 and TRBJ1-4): NAGVMQNPRHLVRRRGQEARLRCSPMKGHSHVYWYRQLPEEGLKFMVYLQKENIIDESGMPKERFSAEFPKEGPSILRIQQVVRGDSAAYFCASHPRVATNEKLFFGSGTQLSVL.

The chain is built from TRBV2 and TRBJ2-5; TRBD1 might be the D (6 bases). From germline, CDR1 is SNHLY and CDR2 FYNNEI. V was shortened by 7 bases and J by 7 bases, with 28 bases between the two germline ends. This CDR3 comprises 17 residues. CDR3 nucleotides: TGTGCCAGCAAACGGGACCAGGGGTCGGGAAGTTCGGGGACCCAGTACTTC. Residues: CASKRDQGSGSSGTQYF.

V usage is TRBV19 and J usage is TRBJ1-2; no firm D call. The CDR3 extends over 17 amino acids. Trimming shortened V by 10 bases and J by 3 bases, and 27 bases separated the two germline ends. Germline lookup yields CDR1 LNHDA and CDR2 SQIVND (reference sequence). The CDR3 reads CATTLGEGSTLHYGYTF. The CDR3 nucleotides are TGTGCCACCACCCTAGGAGAGGGATCGACCCTACACTATGGCTACACCTTC.

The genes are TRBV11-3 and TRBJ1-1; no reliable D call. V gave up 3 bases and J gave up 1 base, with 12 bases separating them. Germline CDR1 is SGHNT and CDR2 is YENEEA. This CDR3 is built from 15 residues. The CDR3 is CASSLRARGNTEAFF. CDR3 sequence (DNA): TGTGCCAGCAGCTTGCGTGCTCGGGGGAACACTGAAGCTTTCTTT.

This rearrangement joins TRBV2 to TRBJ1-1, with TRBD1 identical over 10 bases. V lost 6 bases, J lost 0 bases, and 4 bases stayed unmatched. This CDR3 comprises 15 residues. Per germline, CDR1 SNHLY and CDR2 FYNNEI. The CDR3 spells CASSRTGGLNTEAFF. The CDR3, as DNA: TGTGCCAGCAGCCGGACAGGGGGGTTGAACACTGAAGCTTTCTTT.

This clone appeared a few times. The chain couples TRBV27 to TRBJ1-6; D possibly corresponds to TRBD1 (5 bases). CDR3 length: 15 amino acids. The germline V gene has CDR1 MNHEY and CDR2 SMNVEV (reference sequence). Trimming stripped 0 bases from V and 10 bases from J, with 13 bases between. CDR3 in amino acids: CASSLSGGVSSPLHF. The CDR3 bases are TGTGCCAGCAGTTTATCAGGAGGGGTAAGCTCACCCCTCCACTTT.

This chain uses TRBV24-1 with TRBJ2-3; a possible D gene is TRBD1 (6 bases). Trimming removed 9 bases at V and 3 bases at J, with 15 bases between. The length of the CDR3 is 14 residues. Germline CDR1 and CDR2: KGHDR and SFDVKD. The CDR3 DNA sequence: TGTGCCACCTCCAGGGGTGGCGGGACAGATACGCAGTATTTT. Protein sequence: CATSRGGGTDTQYF.